These T cell receptor beta chains were read from a single sample in a study of T cells in Graves' hyperthyroidism and ophthalmopathy. TCRdb re-called the multiplex PCR reads through MiXCR, storing one row per CDR3 protein. The sample has around 400,000 distinct CDR3 sequences, under 15% seen once; the top ten hold over 8.5%. Material: blood. The origin of the receptors is a woman between 18 and 29 years old with Graves' hyperthyroidism. The CDR3 runs from the conserved cysteine through the conserved F or W. The D gene is left open where the match is weak. Not all rows give a size; the values are once, few, many and, for expanded clones, a class.

>NA|TRBJ2-7|TRBV9|few
TGTGCCAGCAGCTCACGAGTCCACTCCTACGAGCAGTACTTC
CASSSRVHSYEQYF
>NA|TRBJ2-6|TRBV7-9|many
TGTGCCAGCAGCTTAGCCGGCGTAGGCTCTGGGGCCAACGTCCTGACTTTC
CASSLAGVGSGANVLTF
>TRBD2|TRBJ2-2|TRBV6-1|few
TGTGCCAGCAGCGGGACTAGTCGTCCCGGGGAGCTGTTTTTT
CASSGTSRPGELFF
>NA|TRBJ1-1|TRBV20-1|few
TGCAGTCCAAGAAGGAACACTGAAGCTTTCTTT
CSPRRNTEAFF
>TRBD1|TRBJ1-2|TRBV12-3/TRBV12-4|many
TGTGCCAGCAGTTTAGGGGGACAGGGGCACTATGGCTACACCTTC
CASSLGGQGHYGYTF
>TRBD1|TRBJ2-7|TRBV28|many
TGTGCCAGCAGTTATAAAGCCGGGACAGTAGGTATAGAGCAGTACTTC
CASSYKAGTVGIEQYF
>NA|TRBJ1-2|TRBV6-2/TRBV6-3|many
TGTGCCAGCAGTTACGAGGGTAGCGGCTATGGCTACACCTTC
CASSYEGSGYGYTF
>NA|TRBJ2-7|TRBV7-3|many
TGTGCCAGCCGGCGGGGGCCTCGGGAGCAGTACTTC
CASRRGPREQYF
>TRBD2|TRBJ2-7|TRBV2|many
TGTGCCAGCTTAGCGGGAGGGTTCTCCTACGAGCAGTACTTC
CASLAGGFSYEQYF
>NA|TRBJ2-1|TRBV11-3|few
TGTGCCAGCAGCCACCCCCACAATGAGCAGTTCTTC
CASSHPHNEQFF
>NA|TRBJ1-2|TRBV6-1|many
TGTGCCAGCCATGAGCCCCCGGTTGGCTACACCTTC
CASHEPPVGYTF
>NA|TRBJ1-5|TRBV27|NA
TGTGCCAGCAGTTTGAACAGGGAAGGGAATCAGCCCCAGCATTTT
CASSLNREGNQPQHF
>NA|TRBJ2-5|TRBV6-1|many
TGTGCCAGCAAGCAGAACGTAGCGGAAGCTCAAGAGACCCAGTACTTC
CASKQNVAEAQETQYF
>TRBD1|TRBJ2-2|TRBV4-1|many
TGCGCCAGCGGACAGGGGATTAACACCGGGGAGCTGTTTTTT
CASGQGINTGELFF
>TRBD1|TRBJ2-5|TRBV10-2|few
TGCGCCAGCCGGGACAGGGAGGGGGGACTTCAAGAGACCCAGTACTTC
CASRDREGGLQETQYF
>NA|TRBJ1-1|TRBV28|few
TGTGCCACCTACCTTCCACAGGTCGCTTTCTTT
CATYLPQVAFF
>TRBD1|TRBJ2-7|TRBV19|many
TGTGCCACCTCTCCCGGGACAGGCCCCTCCTACGAGCAGTACTTC
CATSPGTGPSYEQYF
>TRBD1|TRBJ1-5|TRBV30|many
TGTGCCTGGACCCTGACAGGGACGGTGCAGCCCCAGCATTTT
CAWTLTGTVQPQHF
>NA|TRBJ2-4|TRBV5-1|few
TGCGCCAGCAGCCCAAGTGGCAAAAACATTCAGTACTTC
CASSPSGKNIQYF
>NA|TRBJ2-2|TRBV7-8|NA
TGTGCCAGCAGACTTTTAGACAACACCGGGGAGCTGTTTTTT
CASRLLDNTGELFF
>TRBD1|TRBJ2-7|TRBV5-1|many
TGCGCCAGCAGCGACGGGACAGTATACGAGCAGTACTTC
CASSDGTVYEQYF
>TRBD1|TRBJ1-1|TRBV20-1|many
TGCAGTGCTACCATCCATGACAGGGCCAACACTGAAGCTTTCTTT
CSATIHDRANTEAFF
>NA|TRBJ2-3|TRBV12-3/TRBV12-4|many
TGTGCCAGCAGTCGCACAAGCACAGATACGCAGTATTTT
CASSRTSTDTQYF
>NA|TRBJ2-7|TRBV2|many
TGTGCCAGCACACTGGACAACGGTGAGCAGTACTTC
CASTLDNGEQYF
>NA|TRBJ1-3|TRBV7-8|few
TGTGCCAGCAGCTTAGAGGGTCCCCCTGGAAACACCATATATTTT
CASSLEGPPGNTIYF
>NA|TRBJ1-4|TRBV11-2|many
TGTGCCAGCAGCCCAAGGGGGGGGTTTTCTAATGAAAAACTGTTTTTT
CASSPRGGFSNEKLFF
>NA|TRBJ2-2|TRBV4-2|NA
TGTGCCAGCAGCCAAGAGTGGGGGACTCGTCAAGGGGGGGAGCTGTTTTTT
CASSQEWGTRQGGELFF
>NA|TRBJ1-1|TRBV6-5|NA
TGTGCCAGCAGTTATGGAGGAGGGTTAGGTGAAGCTTTCTTT
CASSYGGGLGEAFF
>TRBD2|TRBJ2-1|TRBV19|few
TGTGCCAGCAGATCGTTAGCGGGAGATTATGAGCAGTTCTTC
CASRSLAGDYEQFF
>TRBD1|TRBJ1-2|TRBV3-1|many
TGTGCCAGCAGCCTGGGACAGGTCGAAGGCTACACCTTC
CASSLGQVEGYTF
>NA|TRBJ1-5|TRBV2|many
TGTGCCAGCAGTGAAGACCAGATCTGGAGCAATCAGCCCCAGCATTTT
CASSEDQIWSNQPQHF
>NA|TRBJ2-5|TRBV10-1|NA
TGCGCCACCCAACGGGGGATACAAGAGACCCAGTACTTC
CATQRGIQETQYF
>NA|TRBJ1-1|TRBV4-1|many
TGCGCCAGCAGCCAAGACGTGGACACTGAAGCTTTCTTT
CASSQDVDTEAFF
>TRBD2|TRBJ2-3|TRBV11-2|few
TGTGCCAGCAGTCCTAGCGGGAGGTTGACAGATACGCAGTATTTT
CASSPSGRLTDTQYF
>NA|TRBJ1-2|TRBV28|many
TGTGCCAGCAGTCGCAGGGCAGGTGGTAACTATGGCTACACCTTC
CASSRRAGGNYGYTF
>NA|TRBJ1-4|TRBV3-1|many
TGTGCCAGCAGCCCGGGGCCAAATGAAAAACTGTTTTTT
CASSPGPNEKLFF
>TRBD1|TRBJ2-2|TRBV11-2|many
TGTGCCAGCAGCTTAGTAGGACAGGGGGTTTCCGGGGAGCTGTTTTTT
CASSLVGQGVSGELFF
>TRBD1|TRBJ2-1|TRBV20-1|many
TGCAGTGCTAGAGATCGTGAGGTTGGGACAGCCCAGTTCTTC
CSARDREVGTAQFF
>NA|TRBJ2-5|TRBV11-3|many
TGTGCCAGCAGCCCCGCGGGGGCCCGGGAGACCCAGTACTTC
CASSPAGARETQYF
>NA|TRBJ2-3|TRBV24-1|many
TGTGCCACCAGTGTGTCAACTGGGTCAGATACGCAGTATTTT
CATSVSTGSDTQYF